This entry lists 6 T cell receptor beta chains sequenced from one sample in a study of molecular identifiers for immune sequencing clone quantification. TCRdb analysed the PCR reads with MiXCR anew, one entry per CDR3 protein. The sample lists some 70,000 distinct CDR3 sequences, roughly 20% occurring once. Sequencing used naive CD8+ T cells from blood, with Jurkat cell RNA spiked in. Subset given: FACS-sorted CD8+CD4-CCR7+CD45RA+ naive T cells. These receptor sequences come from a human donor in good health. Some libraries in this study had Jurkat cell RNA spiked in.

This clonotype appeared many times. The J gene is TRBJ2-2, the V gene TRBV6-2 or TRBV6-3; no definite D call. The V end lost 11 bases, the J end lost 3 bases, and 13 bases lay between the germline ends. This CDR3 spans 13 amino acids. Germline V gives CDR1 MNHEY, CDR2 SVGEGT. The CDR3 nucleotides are TGTGCCTCTAGGAGTCGGGACACCGGGGAGCTGTTTTTT. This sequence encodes CASRSRDTGELFF.

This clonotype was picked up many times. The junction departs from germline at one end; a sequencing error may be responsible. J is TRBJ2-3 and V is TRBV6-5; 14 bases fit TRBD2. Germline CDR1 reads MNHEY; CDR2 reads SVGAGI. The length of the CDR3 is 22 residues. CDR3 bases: TGTGCCAGCAGTACGCACCCCTCGTTCGGGACTAGCGGGAGAGTTTCATCAGATGCGCAGTATTTT. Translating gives CASSTHPSFGTSGRVSSDAQYF.

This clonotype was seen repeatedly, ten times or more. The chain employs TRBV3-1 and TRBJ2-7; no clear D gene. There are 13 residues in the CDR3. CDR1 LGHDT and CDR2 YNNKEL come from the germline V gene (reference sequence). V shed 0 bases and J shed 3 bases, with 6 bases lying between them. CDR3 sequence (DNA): TGTGCCAGCAGCCAAGAACGTCGCTACGAGCAGTACTTC. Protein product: CASSQERRYEQYF.

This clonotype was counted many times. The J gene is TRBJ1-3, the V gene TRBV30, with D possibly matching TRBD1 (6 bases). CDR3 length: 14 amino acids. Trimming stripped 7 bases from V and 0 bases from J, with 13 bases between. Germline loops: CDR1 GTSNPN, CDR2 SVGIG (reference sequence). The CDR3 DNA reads TGTGCCTTGGATCAGGGGATCTCTGGAAACACCATATATTTT. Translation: CALDQGISGNTIYF.

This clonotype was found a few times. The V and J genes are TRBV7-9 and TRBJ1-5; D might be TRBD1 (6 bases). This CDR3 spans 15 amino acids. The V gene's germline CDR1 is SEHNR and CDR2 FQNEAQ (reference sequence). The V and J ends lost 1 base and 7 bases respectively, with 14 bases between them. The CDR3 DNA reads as TGTGCCAGCAGCTTAGACAGGGAGACGGGCCAGCCCCAGCATTTT. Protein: CASSLDRETGQPQHF. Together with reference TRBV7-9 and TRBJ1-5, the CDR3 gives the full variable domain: DTGVSQNPRHKITKRGQNVTFRCDPISEHNRLYWYRQTLGQGPEFLTYFQNEAQLEKSRLLSDRFSAERPKGSFSTLEIQRTEQGDSAMYLCASSLDRETGQPQHFGDGTRLSIL.

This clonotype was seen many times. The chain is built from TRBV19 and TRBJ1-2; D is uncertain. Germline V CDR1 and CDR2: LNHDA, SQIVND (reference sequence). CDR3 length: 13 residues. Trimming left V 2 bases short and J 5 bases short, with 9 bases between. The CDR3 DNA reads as TGTGCCAGTAGTATACCGCCGACTTATGGCTACACCTTC. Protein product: CASSIPPTYGYTF.